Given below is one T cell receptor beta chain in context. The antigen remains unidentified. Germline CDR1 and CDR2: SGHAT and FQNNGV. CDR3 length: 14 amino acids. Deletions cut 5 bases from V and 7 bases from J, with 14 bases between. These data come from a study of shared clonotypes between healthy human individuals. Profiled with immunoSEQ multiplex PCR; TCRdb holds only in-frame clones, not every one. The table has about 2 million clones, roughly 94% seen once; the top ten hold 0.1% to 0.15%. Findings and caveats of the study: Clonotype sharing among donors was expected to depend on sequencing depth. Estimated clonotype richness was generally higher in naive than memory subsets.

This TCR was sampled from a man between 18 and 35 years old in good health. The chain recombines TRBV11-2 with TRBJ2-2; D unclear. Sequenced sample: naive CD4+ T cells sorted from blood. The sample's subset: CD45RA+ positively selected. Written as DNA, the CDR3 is TGTGCCAGCAGCGAGACCGGAGCAAGCGGGGAGCTGTTTTTT. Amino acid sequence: CASSETGASGELFF.